This T cell receptor (beta chain) derives from a study of control samples from healthy donors and cancer patients (dated by TCRdb to 2018 to 2020). The library was prepared using the immunoSEQ multiplex PCR assay. This is the immuneACCESS table as TCRdb keeps it, with only in-frame sequences that have V and J called. A part of the clones is gone; compared with another copy, unresolved V genes explain less than half, and the rest is unexplained. The sample has about 150,000 clones on record, 85% to 95% of them singletons. About 2.4% of the sample lies in the top ten. Remarks on this clone: It lacks a known antigen. Qualities for individual bases were not recorded, and no much larger clone is one base off.

The V and J ends are trimmed by 7 bases and 8 bases, leaving 18 bases between them. CDR3 length: 14 amino acids, cysteine to phenylalanine. Of all the DNA, just the CDR3 is kept, 42 bases in frame from base 1. Based on the germline V gene, the CDR1 and CDR2 sequences are MDHEN and SYDVKM. The chain was built from TRBV28 and TRBJ2-1; 6 matching bases give a weak D call of TRBD1. The origin of this receptor is a man aged 50 to 59 in good health. The sequenced sample consisted of blood. The CDR3 loop reads CASTTPQGLDEQFF. In nucleotide form, the sequence is TGTGCCAGCACCACCCCACAGGGATTAGATGAGCAGTTCTTC.